This section outlines one T cell receptor beta chain sequence together with its context. The sample belongs to a study of blood T cell repertoires in COVID-19. Whole-study context: In each case, the material was cDNA or gDNA derived from T cells, B-cell-depleted T cells, or PBMCs.

Germline V CDR1 and CDR2: SGHRS, YFSETQ. The CDR3 covers 16 residues. The V segment lost 3 bases and the J segment 0 bases; nucleotides outside the gene matches: 8. Profiled with immunoSEQ multiplex PCR; TCRdb holds only in-frame clones, not every one. The data hold almost 80,000 clones, with roughly 90% observed a single time. The sequence was obtained from a woman aged 80 or over with acute or convalescent COVID-19. The chain joins TRBV5-1 to TRBJ1-1, with 7 positions matching TRBD1. Sample: peripheral blood. The chain's CDR3 is CASSWTGNHMNTEAFF. Here the CDR3 DNA reads TGCGCCAGCAGCTGGACAGGTAATCACATGAACACTGAAGCTTTCTTT.